Below are 17 T cell receptor beta chains sequenced from a single sample in a study of blood T cell repertoires in COVID-19 (TCRdb year 2020). The method behind the library was the immunoSEQ multiplex PCR assay. Not all clones reach the TCRdb copy of this immuneACCESS table, which keeps in-frame sequences only. Checked studies attribute under half of the gap to unresolved V genes and leave the rest unexplained. Recorded for this sample are 25,000 to 35,000 clones; approximately 85% of them occurred a single time. 7.3% of the sample is taken by the ten largest. The specimen was peripheral blood. All receptors come from a human donor in a cohort sampled during active COVID-19.

This rearrangement joins TRBV2 to TRBJ1-5; 7 nucleotides agree with TRBD1. CDR3 length: 15 residues. The V gene end was trimmed by 1 base and the J gene end by 2 bases; junction bases not matched to a gene: 2. The germline gives CDR1 SNHLY, CDR2 FYNNEI. The CDR3 region is CASSEGQGGNQPQHF. The CDR3 DNA reads TGTGCCAGCAGTGAAGGACAGGGCGGCAATCAGCCCCAGCATTTT.

This clone was found a few times. The chain couples TRBV5-8 to TRBJ2-1; 10 bases agree with TRBD2. This CDR3 has 16 amino acids. Per germline, CDR1 SGHTS and CDR2 YDEGEE. With V trimmed by 0 bases and J by 4 bases, 4 bases remained unmatched. CDR3 amino acids: CASSLEASGSYNEQFF. Here the CDR3 DNA reads TGTGCCAGCAGCTTGGAGGCTAGCGGGAGTTACAATGAGCAGTTCTTC.

The chain combines TRBV10-3 with TRBJ2-1; TRBD2 agrees at 12 bases. The V segment lost 0 bases and the J segment 3 bases; nucleotides outside the gene matches: 3. Germline CDR1 and CDR2: ENHRY and SYGVKD. The CDR3 loop spans 17 amino acids. The CDR3: CAISESTSGSSYNEQFF. CDR3 DNA sequence: TGTGCCATCAGTGAGTCGACTAGCGGGAGTAGCTACAATGAGCAGTTCTTC.

The V and J genes are TRBV4-2 and TRBJ2-5; 9 bases agree with TRBD2. Losses at the gene ends were 1 base for V and 4 bases for J; bases not matched to a gene: 7. CDR3 length equals 16 residues. The germline V gene encodes CDR1 LGHNA and CDR2 YNFKEQ. The chain's CDR3 is CASSQGLAGARETQYF. The CDR3 bases are TGTGCCAGCAGCCAAGGGTTAGCGGGAGCCCGAGAGACCCAGTACTTC.

This chain links TRBV3-1 (or the pseudogene TRBV3-2) with TRBJ1-5, with TRBD1 identical over 9 bases. Germline CDR1 and CDR2: LGHDT and YNNKEL (reference sequence). The CDR3 sequence is 15 residues long. Trimming removed 1 base from V and 6 bases from J; junction bases left unmatched: 4. CDR3 in DNA: TGTGCCAGCAGCCAAGGGACAGGGGTCGTTCAGCCCCAGCATTTT. This translates into CASSQGTGVVQPQHF.

This clone has only one observation. The chain joins TRBV9 to TRBJ2-7, with D perhaps matching TRBD2 (6 bases). CDR1 SGDLS and CDR2 YYNGEE come from the germline V gene. V was shortened by 7 bases and J by 1 base, with 24 bases between the two germline ends. The CDR3 runs 17 residues. CDR3 region: CASSASPGGTQSYEQYF. As DNA, the CDR3 is TGTGCCAGCTCCGCCTCGCCAGGCGGGACCCAGTCCTACGAGCAGTACTTC.

This chain joins TRBV11-2 and TRBJ2-3, with 7 bases identical to TRBD2. The CDR3 sequence is 17 residues long. Germline V gives CDR1 SGHAT, CDR2 FQNNGV. V lost 4 bases to trimming and J lost 2 bases; unmatched junction nucleotides: 12. CDR3 in amino acids: CASSSSPRDYTTDTQYF. DNA of the CDR3: TGTGCCAGCAGCTCTTCCCCACGGGACTACACCACAGATACGCAGTATTTT.

The chain is built from TRBV6-5 and TRBJ2-7, with TRBD1 matching 9 bases. The CDR3 loop spans 15 amino acids. CDR1 MNHEY and CDR2 SVGAGI come from the germline V gene. Trimming removed 6 bases from V and 0 bases from J; junction bases left unmatched: 6. CDR3 in amino acids: CASRVDRGDSYEQYF. Written as DNA, the CDR3 is TGTGCCAGCAGGGTGGACAGGGGCGACTCCTACGAGCAGTACTTC.

The chain carries TRBV3-1 (or the pseudogene TRBV3-2) and TRBJ1-1; a weak D match, TRBD1 (6 bases). CDR3 length equals 11 residues. Between the trimmed V and J ends, which lost 6 bases and 5 bases, there was a span of 7 bases. Germline lookup yields CDR1 LGHDT and CDR2 YNNKEL (reference sequence). CDR3 DNA: TGTGCCAGCAGGAGGGGGACTGAAGCTTTCTTT. Protein product: CASRRGTEAFF.

The V call is TRBV9, the J call TRBJ1-3, with D possibly being TRBD1 (5 bases). Trimming cost V 0 bases and J 6 bases, with 7 bases left between them. The CDR3 is 13 residues long. Germline V gene data show CDR1 as SGDLS and CDR2 as YYNGEE. This CDR3 is CASSVGGENTIYF. DNA of the CDR3: TGTGCCAGCAGCGTAGGGGGGGAAAACACCATATATTTT.

The chain employs TRBV18 and TRBJ2-3; a weak D match, TRBD2 (6 bases). CDR1 and CDR2 from the germline V gene are KGHSH and LQKENI. V was trimmed by 3 bases and J by 6 bases, leaving 16 bases between them. CDR3 length equals 15 residues. This CDR3 is CASSPLVGEADTQYF. Here the CDR3 DNA reads TGTGCCAGCTCACCGCTTGTGGGGGAGGCTGATACGCAGTATTTT.

This clone occurred once. The chain employs TRBV5-1 and TRBJ2-7; TRBD1 aligns across 12 bases. Trimming removed 0 bases from V and 6 bases from J; junction bases left unmatched: 4. There are 15 residues in the CDR3. Per the germline V gene, CDR1 is SGHRS and CDR2 is YFSETQ. In DNA form, the CDR3 reads TGCGCCAGCAGCTTGGGGGACAGGGGGCGAACCGAGCAGTACTTC. Translating gives CASSLGDRGRTEQYF.

CDR3 DNA: TGTGCCAGCAGCTCCAGGACTAGCGGGAACTACAATGAGCAGTTCTTC. Protein product: CASSSRTSGNYNEQFF. The chain links TRBV11-3 to TRBJ2-1; 12 bases map to TRBD2. There are 16 residues in the CDR3. CDR1 and CDR2 from the germline V gene are SGHNT and YENEEA. Germline trimming cut 4 bases from V and 3 bases from J; bases unmatched to any gene: 4.

The chain has TRBV7-9 and TRBJ2-7, with 9 bases identical to TRBD1. V dropped 3 bases and J dropped 2; count of bases not matched to a gene: 2. The CDR3 has 14 residues. Looked up from germline, CDR1 is SEHNR and CDR2 is FQNEAQ (reference sequence). The CDR3 sequence: CASSFGQGTYEQYF. In DNA, the CDR3 is TGTGCCAGCAGCTTCGGACAGGGGACCTACGAGCAGTACTTC.

The J gene is TRBJ2-2, the V gene TRBV30; D gene uncertain. Germline V lookup: CDR1 GTSNPN, CDR2 SVGIG (reference sequence). The CDR3 runs 12 residues. Trimming removed 5 bases from V and 6 bases from J, with 10 bases in between. The CDR3 DNA is TGTGCCTGGCCACGAGTATCCGGGGAGCTGTTTTTT. Translating gives CAWPRVSGELFF. The whole variable domain, remainder taken from reference TRBV30 and TRBJ2-2, is SQTIHQWPATLVQPVGSPLSLECTVEGTSNPNLYWYRQAAGRGLQLLFYSVGIGQISSEVPQNLSASRPQDRQFILSSKKLLLSDSGFYLCAWPRVSGELFFGEGSRLTVL.

The gene calls are TRBV19 and TRBJ2-5, with TRBD1 as a possible D gene (5 bases). Trimming shortened V by 3 bases and J by 4 bases, and 9 bases separated the two germline ends. Germline-derived CDR1 and CDR2 are LNHDA and SQIVND (reference sequence). This CDR3 contains 13 residues. The CDR3 reads CASSIQGGETQYF. The DNA for the CDR3 is TGTGCCAGTAGTATTCAGGGTGGAGAGACCCAGTACTTC.

About this clone itself: The DNA is omitted, as the CDR3 cannot be located on it reliably, and the CDR3 follows TCRdb's listing. The genes are TRBV27 and TRBJ1-2. From germline, CDR1 is MNHEY and CDR2 SMNVEV (reference sequence). Counting both end residues, the CDR3 totals 15 amino acids. CDR3 residues: CASSFGAGGTYGYTF.